This record looks at one T cell receptor beta chain sequence and its context. No antigen is known for it. The J segment lost 8 bases and the V segment lost 5 bases, leaving 8 bases of the junction unmatched. Germline V CDR1 and CDR2: MNHEY, SMNVEV (reference sequence). The length of the CDR3 is 14 residues. Libraries were prepared by immunoSEQ multiplex PCR; TCRdb keeps only in-frame clonotypes and omits some of them. The sample includes roughly 120,000 clones, roughly 84% seen only once; the top ten take 5.5% to 8%. This record comes from a study of T cell responses to AZD1222 COVID-19 vaccine. Study-wide results and limits: Seropositive at baseline were only 5 or 6 AZD1222 recipients.

The chain is built from TRBV27 and TRBJ1-4, with 7 bases fitting TRBD1. The clonotype originates from an adult in good health. Sequencing used peripheral blood, obtained on day 0 of AZD1222 vaccination. Written as DNA, the CDR3 is TGTGCCAGCAGTATCCAGGGGGGGGAAGAAAAACTGTTTTTT. Translation: CASSIQGGEEKLFF.